The sequence of this T cell receptor beta chain was determined in a study of blood T cell repertoires in COVID-19. This clone was found many times. This CDR3 comprises 15 residues. Germline assignment: CDR1 SGHVS and CDR2 FQNEAQ. J was trimmed by 7 bases and V by 5 bases; bases with no gene match: 8. In the original processing: Reference gene primer amplification gave nucleated cell count estimates. The assay was immunoSEQ multiplex PCR, and TCRdb's table has in-frame clones only and misses some. V, J and clone size reflect that table, while D and trimming were determined from the DNA. Here the sample spans 250,000 to 350,000 clones, roughly 90% being singletons. Seattle enrolled patients during active infection and tracked them longitudinally.

The rearrangement links TRBV7-8 to TRBJ2-2, with TRBD1 matching over 9 bases. The sequencing input was peripheral blood. The clonotype originates from a woman in her 70s with COVID-19, enrolled during active disease. CDR3 amino acids: CASSARDRDIGELFF. The CDR3 coding sequence is TGTGCCAGCAGCGCTCGGGACAGGGATATCGGGGAGCTGTTTTTT.